At least ten counts were recorded for the clone carrying this T cell receptor (beta chain). Its antigen is as yet unknown. CDR1 ENHRY and CDR2 SYGVKD come from the germline V gene. The CDR3 runs 14 residues. V gave up 3 bases and J gave up 4 bases, with 12 bases separating them. This specimen belongs to a study of Graves' ophthalmopathy and Graves' hyperthyroidism. The study's findings and limits: Among thyroid clonotypes expanded above 0.001 frequency, most also appeared in blood. Ophthalmopathy progression predictions by the model showed 72% to 80% specificity and 70.59% sensitivity. Discriminating ophthalmopathy from stable hyperthyroidism, a 13-signature model attained a sensitivity of under 90% and a specificity of roughly 81%.

TCR beta CDR3 regions were amplified from RNA transcripts. HTBI primers were employed in first-round RT-PCR, then a second-round multiplex PCR followed. TCRdb independently ran MiXCR on the multiplex PCR reads; one entry per CDR3 protein. The sample lists nearly 400,000 distinct CDR3 sequences; around 20% were seen once. The chain is built from TRBV10-3 and TRBJ2-5, with D possibly being TRBD1 (6 bases). The TCR comes from a woman between 18 and 30 years old with Graves' ophthalmopathy. The sample taken for sequencing was peripheral blood. CDR3 loop: CAISDFRGSETQYF. In nucleotides, the CDR3 is TGTGCCATCAGTGATTTCAGGGGCTCAGAGACCCAGTACTTC.